Sequencing of this T cell receptor (beta chain) was carried out in a study of T cell responses to AZD1222 COVID-19 vaccine. A word on this clone: Its antigen is as yet unknown.

Second doses at about 4 or about 12 weeks were pooled. Whole-study findings and limits: Among spike-specific TCRs, nearly half reportedly target unmutated variant regions.

The data were produced by immunoSEQ multiplex PCR, yet TCRdb's version contains in-frame clones alone and is incomplete. Of 110,000 to 150,000 clones listed, 92% are singletons. The sample consisted of peripheral blood, taken 28 days after the second AZD1222 dose. This clonotype was sampled from an adult who received the AZD1222 COVID-19 vaccine.

In DNA, the CDR3 is TGTGCCAGCAGCGTTCGTCAGGGGGCAGGAAACACCATATATTTT. It yields the protein CASSVRQGAGNTIYF. The V gene is TRBV9, the J gene TRBJ1-3, with TRBD1 matching over 8 bases. The ends lost 2 bases at V and 4 bases at J; junction bases unmatched: 5. The CDR3 is 15 amino acids. Per germline, CDR1 SGDLS and CDR2 YYNGEE.